The T cell receptor (beta chain) described here comes from a study of human T cells and chemical hapten exposure. On the study more broadly: Patch testing placed 0.01% DPC on the upper back, with readings at 6 days.

Indicated time point: patch test 1, 2 weeks after DPC sensitization. Treatment denoted: therapeutic diphenylcyclopropenone sensitization with weekly scalp DPC. TCRdb re-analysed the RACE reads in MiXCR, keeping a single row per CDR3 protein. The data contain 180,000 or so distinct CDR3 sequences, about 14% of them seen just once; the ten biggest clones take up 1.5% to 2%. The sample here was whole blood, taken in connection with sensitization to the hapten diphenylcyclopropenone (DPC). The receptor was derived from a woman aged 25 to 45 with alopecia areata. Some clones in this sample may be carry-over from other donors' samples.

The CDR3 loop is CASSVLPGQAAYEQYF. The DNA of the CDR3 is TGTGCCAGCTCAGTTCTCCCGGGACAGGCCGCCTACGAGCAGTACTTC. V gene TRBV18 combines with J gene TRBJ2-7, with 8 bases lining up with TRBD1. V was clipped by 5 bases and J by 2 bases; unmatched bases: 11. The CDR3 length is 16 residues. CDR1 is KGHSH, CDR2 LQKENI, per germline.